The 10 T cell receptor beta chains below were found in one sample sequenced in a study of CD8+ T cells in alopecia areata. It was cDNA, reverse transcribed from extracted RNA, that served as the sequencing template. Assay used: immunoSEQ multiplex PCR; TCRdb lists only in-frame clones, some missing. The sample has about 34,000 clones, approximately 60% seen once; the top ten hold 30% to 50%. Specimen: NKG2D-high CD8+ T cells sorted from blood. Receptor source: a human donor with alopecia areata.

The CDR3 loop is CATSRDRSNQPQHF. Here the CDR3 DNA reads TGTGCCACCAGCAGAGACAGAAGCAATCAGCCCCAGCATTTT. V and J are TRBV15 and TRBJ1-5; no firm D call. Trimming cost V 0 bases and J 1 base, with 4 bases left between them. The CDR3 is made up of 14 amino acids. CDR1 and CDR2 (germline): LNHNV, YYDKDF (reference sequence).

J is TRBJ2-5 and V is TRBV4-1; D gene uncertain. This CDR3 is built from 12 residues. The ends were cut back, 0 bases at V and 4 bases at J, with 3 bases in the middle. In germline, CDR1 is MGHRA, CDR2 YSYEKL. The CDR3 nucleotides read TGCGCCAGCAGCCAAGAGGGAGAGACCCAGTACTTC. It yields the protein CASSQEGETQYF.

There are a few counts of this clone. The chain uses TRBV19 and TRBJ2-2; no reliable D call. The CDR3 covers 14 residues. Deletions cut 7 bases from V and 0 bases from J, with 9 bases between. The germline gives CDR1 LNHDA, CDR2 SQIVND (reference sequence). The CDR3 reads CASTAAANTGELFF. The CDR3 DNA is TGTGCCAGTACCGCAGCCGCGAACACCGGGGAGCTGTTTTTT.

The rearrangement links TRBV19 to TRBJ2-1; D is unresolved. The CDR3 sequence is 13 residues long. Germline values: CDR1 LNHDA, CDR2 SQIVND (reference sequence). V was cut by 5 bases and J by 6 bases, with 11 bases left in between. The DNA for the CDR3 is TGTGCCAGTAGTCCAGCGTGGACCAATGAGCAGTTCTTC. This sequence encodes CASSPAWTNEQFF.

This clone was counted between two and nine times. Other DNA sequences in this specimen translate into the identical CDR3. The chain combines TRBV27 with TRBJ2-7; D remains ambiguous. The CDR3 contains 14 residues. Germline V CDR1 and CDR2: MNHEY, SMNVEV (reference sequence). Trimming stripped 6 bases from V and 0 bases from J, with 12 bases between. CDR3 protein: CASRSWRSSYEQYF. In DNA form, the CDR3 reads TGTGCCAGCAGATCCTGGCGGTCCTCCTACGAGCAGTACTTC.

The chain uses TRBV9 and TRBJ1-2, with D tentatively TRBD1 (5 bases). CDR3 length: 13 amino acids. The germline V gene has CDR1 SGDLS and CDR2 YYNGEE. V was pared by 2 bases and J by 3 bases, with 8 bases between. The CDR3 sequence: CASSVGADYGYTF. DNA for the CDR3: TGTGCCAGCAGCGTCGGGGCGGACTATGGCTACACCTTC.

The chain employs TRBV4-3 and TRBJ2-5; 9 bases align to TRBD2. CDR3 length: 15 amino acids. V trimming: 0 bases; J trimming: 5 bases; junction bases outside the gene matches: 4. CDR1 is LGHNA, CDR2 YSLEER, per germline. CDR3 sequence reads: CASSQDLRGGETQYF. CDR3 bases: TGCGCCAGCAGCCAAGATTTGCGGGGGGGGGAGACCCAGTACTTC.

The chain's CDR3 is CASSQDTVYEQYF. The DNA for the CDR3 is TGTGCCAGCAGCCAAGATACGGTCTACGAGCAGTACTTC. V gene TRBV14 combines with J gene TRBJ2-7; D is unresolved. The V end was cut by 0 bases, the J end by 3 bases, with 6 bases between. Germline CDR1 SGHDN, CDR2 FVKESK. CDR3 length: 13 residues.

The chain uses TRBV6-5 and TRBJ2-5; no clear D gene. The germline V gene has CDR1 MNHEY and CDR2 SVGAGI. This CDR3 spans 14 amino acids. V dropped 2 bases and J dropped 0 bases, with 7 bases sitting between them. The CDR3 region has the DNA TGTGCCAGCAGTTACGTCGGCGACCAAGAGACCCAGTACTTC. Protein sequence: CASSYVGDQETQYF.

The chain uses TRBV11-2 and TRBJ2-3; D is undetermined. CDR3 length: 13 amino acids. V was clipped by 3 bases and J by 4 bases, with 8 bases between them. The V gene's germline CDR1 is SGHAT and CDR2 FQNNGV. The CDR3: CASSFTPPDTQYF. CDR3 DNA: TGTGCCAGCAGCTTTACTCCCCCAGATACGCAGTATTTT.